This paragraph covers one TCR beta chain sequence. Its matching antigen is unknown. This CDR3 region has 15 residues. V lost 6 bases to trimming and J lost 0 bases, with 12 bases between them. Per the germline V gene, CDR1 is LNHDA and CDR2 is SQIVND (reference sequence). This record belongs to a study of T cell responses to AZD1222 COVID-19 vaccine. Study-wide points: With dominance at 160-218 and 743-854, vaccine-associated CD4 TCRs spanned spike.

Clones were sequenced by immunoSEQ multiplex PCR, and TCRdb holds only the in-frame ones, with some missing. The data contain under 200,000 clones, about 92% of them singletons. This TCR derives from an adult in good health. The chain combines TRBV19 with TRBJ2-1; D possibly corresponds to TRBD1 (5 bases). The sequenced sample was peripheral blood, obtained on day 0 of AZD1222 vaccination. The CDR3 sequence is CASRVRVASYNEQFF. The CDR3 DNA sequence: TGTGCCAGTAGGGTCAGGGTAGCCTCCTACAATGAGCAGTTCTTC.